These 10 T cell receptor beta chains were all obtained from the same sample, sequenced in a study of blood T cell repertoires in COVID-19. Produced via immunoSEQ multiplex PCR; TCRdb's table is partial and in-frame only. In the table there are about 160,000 clones, 85% of which are singletons. Sequencing input: peripheral blood. The receptor set was obtained from a human donor with acute or convalescent COVID-19. The donor label of this sample is uncertain.

The J gene is TRBJ1-1, the V gene TRBV7-9; D remains ambiguous. The V end was cut by 0 bases, the J end by 4 bases, with 12 bases between. This CDR3 is 15 amino acids long. CDR1 and CDR2 (germline): SEHNR, FQNEAQ (reference sequence). This CDR3 is CASSLAGGRATEAFF. In nucleotides, the CDR3 is TGTGCCAGCAGCTTAGCGGGAGGAAGGGCCACTGAAGCTTTCTTT.

The rearrangement uses TRBV7-7 and TRBJ1-3; D is undetermined. Germline V gene sequence: CDR1 SSHAT, CDR2 FNYEAQ (reference sequence). V shed 5 bases and J shed 0 bases, with 11 bases lying between them. The CDR3 sequence is 15 residues long. The CDR3 sequence: CASSPGLSSGNTIYF. CDR3 coding DNA: TGTGCCAGCAGCCCAGGCCTCAGCTCTGGAAACACCATATATTTT.

The chain couples TRBV7-9 to TRBJ2-3, with a possible D match to TRBD2 (6 bases). From germline, CDR1 is SEHNR and CDR2 FQNEAQ (reference sequence). V gave up 5 bases and J gave up 0 bases, with 15 bases separating them. CDR3 length equals 16 residues. CDR3 nucleotides: TGTGCCAGCAGCACTAGCTTCCTTGCTAGCACAGATACGCAGTATTTT. It specifies CASSTSFLASTDTQYF.

This chain uses TRBV21-1 with TRBJ2-4; the D call TRBD2 from the table was never checked on the DNA. TRBV21-1 is reported as a pseudogene. The CDR3 consists of 16 residues. CDR3 residues: CASSKVGPGRVNIQYF. In DNA, the CDR3 is TGTGCCAGCAGCAAAGTGGGCCCAGGGAGGGTCAACATTCAGTACTTC.

This clone was observed once. V is TRBV5-1 and J is TRBJ1-2, with unresolved D. CDR3 length equals 15 residues. The V gene's germline CDR1 is SGHRS and CDR2 YFSETQ. With 1 base removed from V and 3 bases from J, the gap between germline ends came to 13 bases. DNA of the CDR3: TGCGCCAGCAGCTTGACCTATCAGGCTTACTATGGCTACACCTTC. Amino acid sequence: CASSLTYQAYYGYTF.

The chain links TRBV6-5 to TRBJ1-3; D call uncertain. Germline V lookup: CDR1 MNHEY, CDR2 SVGAGI. The germline V and J ends were trimmed by 2 bases and 0 bases, with 8 bases remaining between them. The length of the CDR3 is 15 residues. The CDR3 spells CASSYQTGSGNTIYF. Here the CDR3 DNA reads TGTGCCAGCAGTTACCAGACTGGCTCTGGAAACACCATATATTTT.

CDR3 nucleotide sequence: TGCGCCAGCAGTGCTCAGACTAGCGGGGGGTCCGGTGAGCAGTTCTTC. Its translation is CASSAQTSGGSGEQFF. This chain uses TRBV10-2 with TRBJ2-1; 13 nucleotides match TRBD2. The CDR3 extends over 16 amino acids. CDR1 and CDR2 (germline): WSHSY, SAAADI. The V segment lost 4 bases and the J segment 9 bases; nucleotides outside the gene matches: 9.

The CDR3: CASSLGLAGQETQYF. DNA for the CDR3: TGTGCCAGCAGCTTAGGGTTAGCGGGGCAAGAGACCCAGTACTTC. The chain combines TRBV11-3 with TRBJ2-5; 8 bases are shared with TRBD2. The CDR3 is made up of 15 amino acids. Germline trimming cut 1 base from V and 2 bases from J; bases unmatched to any gene: 3. Per germline, CDR1 SGHNT and CDR2 YENEEA.

The gene calls are TRBV5-6 and TRBJ2-5; 13 bases are shared with TRBD2. Germline CDR1 and CDR2: SGHDT and YYEEEE. The junction had 9 bases not matched to a gene; V was cut back by 3 bases and J by 4 bases. CDR3 size: 17 residues. The CDR3 DNA reads TGTGCCAGCAGCTCCTGGACTAGCGGGGGACCACGAGAGACCCAGTACTTC. Protein product: CASSSWTSGGPRETQYF.

The chain joins TRBV15 to TRBJ2-1, with 9 bases fitting TRBD1. V gave up 1 base and J gave up 2 bases; unmatched junction bases: 3. The CDR3 runs to 16 residues. The germline V gene encodes CDR1 LNHNV and CDR2 YYDKDF (reference sequence). The CDR3 reads CATSRGQGVAYNEQFF. In DNA form, the CDR3 reads TGTGCCACCAGCAGAGGACAGGGGGTGGCCTACAATGAGCAGTTCTTC.